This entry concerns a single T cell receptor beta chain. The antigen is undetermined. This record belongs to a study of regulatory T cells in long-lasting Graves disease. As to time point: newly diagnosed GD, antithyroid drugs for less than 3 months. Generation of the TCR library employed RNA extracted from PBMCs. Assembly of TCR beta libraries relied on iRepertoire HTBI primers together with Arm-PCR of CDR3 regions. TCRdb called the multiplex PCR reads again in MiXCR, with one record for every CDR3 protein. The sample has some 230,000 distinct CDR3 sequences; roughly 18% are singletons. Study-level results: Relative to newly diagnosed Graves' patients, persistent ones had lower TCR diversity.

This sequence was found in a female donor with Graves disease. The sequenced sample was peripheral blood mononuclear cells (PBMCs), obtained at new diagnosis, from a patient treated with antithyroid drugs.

The CDR3 is CSARVPLPGTGARGTEAFF. CDR3 DNA: TGCAGTGCTAGGGTGCCCCTCCCAGGGACAGGGGCTAGGGGCACTGAAGCTTTCTTT. V usage is TRBV20-1 and J usage is TRBJ1-1; 10 bases are a match to TRBD1. The CDR3 loop spans 19 amino acids. Germline assignment: CDR1 DFQATT and CDR2 SNEGSKA (reference sequence). J gave up 4 bases and V 3 bases, and 20 bases lay outside the gene matches.